A single sample gave rise to the 26 T cell receptor beta chains below, sequenced in a study of shared clonotypes between healthy human individuals. Some clones are missing from TCRdb's copy, which holds only in-frame ones; the method was immunoSEQ multiplex PCR. This sample has around 2.1 million clones, with nearly 97% found just once. The material sequenced was naive CD4+ T cells sorted from blood. Subset in this sample: CD45RA+ positively selected. These receptors all come from a man aged 18 to 35 in good health.

Points on this clone: Other nucleotide sequences in the sample specify the same CDR3. The chain links TRBV18 to TRBJ1-3; D remains unclear. CDR3 size: 15 residues. Germline V gene data show CDR1 as KGHSH and CDR2 as LQKENI. V lost 6 bases and J lost 3, with 15 bases in between. CDR3 DNA sequence: TGTGCCAGCTCTCCCTCTTCTGGGAGTGGAAACACCATATATTTT. It specifies CASSPSSGSGNTIYF.

The chain is built from TRBV10-3 and TRBJ1-5; no definite D call. The CDR3 covers 16 residues. V was clipped by 2 bases and J by 2 bases, with 13 bases between them. Germline V gene sequence: CDR1 ENHRY, CDR2 SYGVKD. CDR3 amino acids: CAISEVSVMGNQPQHF. The CDR3 coding sequence is TGTGCCATCAGTGAGGTCAGTGTGATGGGCAATCAGCCCCAGCATTTT.

The V and J genes are TRBV2 and TRBJ1-1; D is possibly TRBD1 (6 bases). The CDR3 totals 14 residues. From germline, CDR1 is SNHLY and CDR2 FYNNEI. Trimming pared 3 bases from V and 2 bases from J, leaving 10 bases between. The CDR3 bases are TGTGCCAGCAGTGACAGGGGCGAAAACACTGAAGCTTTCTTT. Its translation: CASSDRGENTEAFF.

About this clone itself: This CDR3 is also generated by other DNA sequences in the sample. This chain connects TRBV11-2 to TRBJ1-4; TRBD1 might be the D (5 bases). Germline-derived CDR1 and CDR2 are SGHAT and FQNNGV. Trimming left V 5 bases short and J 7 bases short, with 8 bases between. The CDR3 runs to 12 residues. The CDR3 region has the DNA TGTGCCAGCAGCCGGGGGGGTGAAAAACTGTTTTTT. Its protein is CASSRGGEKLFF.

The chain links TRBV2 to TRBJ1-5; D gene uncertain. Trimming cost V 0 bases and J 6 bases, with 6 bases left between them. The V gene's germline CDR1 is SNHLY and CDR2 FYNNEI. The length of the CDR3 is 13 residues. The CDR3 nucleotides read TGTGCCAGCAGTGAAGCTAAGGTTCAGCCCCAGCATTTT. It specifies CASSEAKVQPQHF.

This clone was observed a single time. V is TRBV4-1 and J is TRBJ2-1, with TRBD1 identical over 9 bases. Germline CDR1 is MGHRA and CDR2 is YSYEKL. Trimming removed 4 bases from V and 4 bases from J; junction bases left unmatched: 8. This CDR3 has 16 residues. The chain's CDR3 is CASSRKGDRVYNEQFF. In nucleotides, the CDR3 is TGCGCCAGCAGCCGGAAAGGGGACAGGGTGTACAATGAGCAGTTCTTC.

This clone was recorded once. The gene calls are TRBV30 and TRBJ1-3; maybe TRBD1 (5 bases). V shed 3 bases and J shed 0 bases, with 12 bases lying between them. The CDR3 extends over 15 amino acids. The germline CDR1 and CDR2 sequences are GTSNPN and SVGIG (reference sequence). Written as DNA, the CDR3 is TGTGCCTGGAGATCGGGGGTGCCCTCTGGAAACACCATATATTTT. Its translation: CAWRSGVPSGNTIYF.

Here the CDR3 DNA reads TGTGCCAGCAGAAGGGGACGGGAGCAGTTCTTC. This codes for CASRRGREQFF. This rearrangement joins TRBV25-1 to TRBJ2-1, with D perhaps assigned TRBD1 or TRBD2 (5 bases each). Trimming shortened V by 6 bases and J by 10 bases, and 10 bases separated the two germline ends. CDR3 size: 11 residues. From germline, CDR1 is MGHDK and CDR2 SYGVNS.

The gene calls are TRBV19 and TRBJ2-3; D could derive from TRBD1 or TRBD2 (5 bases each). V lost 2 bases and J 2 bases, leaving 8 bases between the germline ends. CDR3 length equals 14 residues. Germline V CDR1 and CDR2: LNHDA, SQIVND (reference sequence). The CDR3 sequence is CASSIWDPTDTQYF. The CDR3 DNA reads TGTGCCAGTAGTATATGGGACCCCACAGATACGCAGTATTTT. The full variable domain, rest sourced from reference TRBV19 and TRBJ2-3, is DGGITQSPKYLFRKEGQNVTLSCEQNLNHDAMYWYRQDPGQGLRLIYYSQIVNDFQKGDIAEGYSVSREKKESFPLTVTSAQKNPTAFYLCASSIWDPTDTQYFGPGTRLTVL.

V is TRBV5-1 and J is TRBJ1-5, with D unresolved. Trimming removed 4 bases at V and 7 bases at J, with 33 bases between. Germline CDR1 and CDR2: SGHRS and YFSETQ. The CDR3 has 20 amino acids. The CDR3 sequence: CASSPGGGPEPPFVGQPQHF. CDR3 bases: TGCGCCAGCAGCCCTGGAGGCGGCCCGGAGCCCCCCTTTGTCGGACAGCCCCAGCATTTT.

The V gene is TRBV2, the J gene TRBJ1-2; D is possibly TRBD1 (5 bases). CDR1 is SNHLY, CDR2 FYNNEI, per germline. V lost 6 bases and J lost 2, with 10 bases in between. This CDR3 has 13 amino acids. The CDR3 sequence: CASRGEQNYGYTF. DNA for the CDR3: TGTGCCAGCAGGGGGGAACAGAACTATGGCTACACCTTC.

V gene TRBV19 combines with J gene TRBJ2-3; possibly TRBD1 or TRBD2 for D (5 bases each). Trimming stripped 5 bases from V and 2 bases from J, with 14 bases between. This CDR3 comprises 15 residues. The germline V gene has CDR1 LNHDA and CDR2 SQIVND (reference sequence). DNA of the CDR3: TGTGCCAGTAGTGTCCAGGGACGCTTCACAGATACGCAGTATTTT. This encodes CASSVQGRFTDTQYF.

This sequence joins TRBV6-5 and TRBJ1-6; 8 bases line up with TRBD1. The CDR3 has 16 residues. Germline V CDR1 and CDR2: MNHEY, SVGAGI. Trimming took 0 bases from V and 6 from J; bases not matched to a gene: 4. Written as DNA, the CDR3 is TGTGCCAGCAGTTACTCGACGGGACAGGCTAATTCACCCCTCCACTTT. Translation gives CASSYSTGQANSPLHF.

CDR3 in DNA: TGTGCCAGCAGCTTAACAGCCACCGGGGAGCTGTTTTTT. Its protein product is CASSLTATGELFF. The rearrangement joins TRBV11-3 to TRBJ2-2; D remains ambiguous. V was trimmed by 2 bases and J by 4 bases, leaving 5 bases between them. The CDR3 has 13 amino acids. Per germline, CDR1 SGHNT and CDR2 YENEEA.

The CDR3 DNA reads TGTGCCAGCAGCCAATTAGGACTAGCGGGACAAGAGACCCAGTACTTC. Amino acids: CASSQLGLAGQETQYF. The rearrangement joins TRBV7-2 to TRBJ2-5; 12 nucleotides align to TRBD2. V shed 5 bases, J shed 2 bases, and the junction held 6 bases outside the gene matches. From germline, CDR1 is SGHTA and CDR2 FQGNSA. The CDR3 has 16 residues.

The chain recombines TRBV5-6 with TRBJ1-6; TRBD1 matches at 7 bases. The length of the CDR3 is 14 residues. Germline lookup yields CDR1 SGHDT and CDR2 YYEEEE. The V segment lost 2 bases and the J segment 10 bases; nucleotides outside the gene matches: 6. The CDR3 coding sequence is TGTGCCAGCAGCTTTCAGGGGGTCTACTCACCCCTCCACTTT. Amino acid sequence: CASSFQGVYSPLHF. Using reference TRBV5-6 and TRBJ1-6 for the parts outside the CDR3, the full variable domain is DAGVTQSPTHLIKTRGQQVTLRCSPKSGHDTVSWYQQALGQGPQFIFQYYEEEERQRGNFPDRFSGHQFPNYSSELNVNALLLGDSALYLCASSFQGVYSPLHFGNGTRLTVT.

The chain uses TRBV5-1 and TRBJ2-3; 14 bases line up with TRBD2. Germline values: CDR1 SGHRS, CDR2 YFSETQ. The ends lost 4 bases at V and 4 bases at J; junction bases unmatched: 8. The CDR3 covers 17 residues. CDR3 in DNA: TGCGCCAGCAGCGAAGGACTAGCGGGGGGCGGCGCAGATACGCAGTATTTT. This codes for CASSEGLAGGGADTQYF.

This chain links TRBV18 with TRBJ2-4; D tentatively reads TRBD1 or TRBD2 (6 bases each). Trimming cost V 1 base and J 0 bases, with 13 bases left between them. The CDR3 is made up of 17 amino acids. From germline, CDR1 is KGHSH and CDR2 LQKENI. The CDR3 region has the DNA TGTGCCAGCTCACCACTAGGGGGGAACCTAGCCAAAAACATTCAGTACTTC. Its translation is CASSPLGGNLAKNIQYF.

The V gene is TRBV2, the J gene TRBJ2-2; tentatively, D is TRBD1 (5 bases). Between the trimmed V and J ends, which lost 5 bases and 5 bases, there was a span of 12 bases. CDR3 length: 14 amino acids. Germline V gene data show CDR1 as SNHLY and CDR2 as FYNNEI. This CDR3 reads CASSRRQGTGELFF. Here the CDR3 DNA reads TGTGCCAGCAGTCGCCGGCAGGGAACCGGGGAGCTGTTTTTT.

The V call is TRBV4-3, the J call TRBJ2-2, with 9 bases fitting TRBD2. Germline V gives CDR1 LGHNA, CDR2 YSLEER. This CDR3 comprises 18 residues. V gave up 1 base and J gave up 4 bases; unmatched junction bases: 10. Here the CDR3 DNA reads TGCGCCAGCAGCCAAGTTCACGGGGGACTAGCCCGCACCGGGGAGCTGTTTTTT. This sequence encodes CASSQVHGGLARTGELFF.

The chain employs TRBV30 and TRBJ2-3; 11 nucleotides align to TRBD2. The V gene's germline CDR1 is GTSNPN and CDR2 SVGIG (reference sequence). This CDR3 contains 15 residues. The junction had 3 bases not matched to a gene; V was cut back by 2 bases and J by 2 bases. The CDR3: CAWSTSGGYTDTQYF. The CDR3 DNA follows: TGTGCCTGGAGTACTAGCGGGGGTTACACAGATACGCAGTATTTT.

The chain recombines TRBV14 with TRBJ1-1, with D tentatively TRBD1 (6 bases). Germline loops: CDR1 SGHDN, CDR2 FVKESK. The CDR3 extends over 15 amino acids. Trimming left V 0 bases short and J 5 bases short, with 13 bases between. The CDR3, as DNA: TGTGCCAGCAGCCAAGATCCAGGGGTCGGGACTGAAGCTTTCTTT. As protein: CASSQDPGVGTEAFF.

The chain has TRBV6-6 and TRBJ1-2, with D perhaps TRBD1 (5 bases). V lost 6 bases and J 8 bases, leaving 22 bases between the germline ends. Germline CDR1 and CDR2: MNHNY and SVGAGI (reference sequence). The CDR3 consists of 15 residues. The CDR3 coding sequence is TGTGCCAGCAGCCGTTCGGGGCAGGGAATCGGCGGCTACACCTTC. Its protein is CASSRSGQGIGGYTF.

Worth noting for this clone: Within the sample, other DNA sequences also encode this same CDR3. V and J are TRBV29-1 and TRBJ1-5, with 9 bases matching TRBD1. The CDR3 contains 13 residues. The germline gives CDR1 SQVTM, CDR2 ANQGSEA. Trimming took 5 bases from V and 6 from J; bases not matched to a gene: 5. Here the CDR3 DNA reads TGCAGCGTTAGGGGACAGGGTGGTCAGCCCCAGCATTTT. Protein: CSVRGQGGQPQHF. The entire variable domain, with the rest obtained from reference TRBV29-1 and TRBJ1-5, is as follows: SAVISQKPSRDICQRGTSLTIQCQVDSQVTMMFWYRQQPGQSLTLIATANQGSEATYESGFVIDKFPISRPNLTFSTLTVSNMSPEDSSIYLCSVRGQGGQPQHFGDGTRLSIL.

With respect to this clone: The same CDR3 also results from other DNA sequences found in this sample. The rearrangement uses TRBV6-6 and TRBJ2-7; maybe TRBD2 (5 bases). With 7 bases removed from V and 4 bases from J, the gap between germline ends came to 14 bases. CDR3 length equals 13 residues. Germline V CDR1 and CDR2: MNHNY, SVGAGI (reference sequence). The CDR3 protein is CASTPSGSYEQYF. In DNA, the CDR3 is TGTGCCAGCACCCCCTCGGGATCATACGAGCAGTACTTC.

The J gene is TRBJ1-1, the V gene TRBV13; D not certain. Trimming left V 2 bases short and J 0 bases short, with 16 bases between. Germline assignment: CDR1 PRHDT and CDR2 FYEKMQ (reference sequence). The CDR3 has 17 residues. In DNA, the CDR3 is TGTGCCAGCAGCTTAACCCACCAGAAACTGTTGAACACTGAAGCTTTCTTT. It codes for CASSLTHQKLLNTEAFF.